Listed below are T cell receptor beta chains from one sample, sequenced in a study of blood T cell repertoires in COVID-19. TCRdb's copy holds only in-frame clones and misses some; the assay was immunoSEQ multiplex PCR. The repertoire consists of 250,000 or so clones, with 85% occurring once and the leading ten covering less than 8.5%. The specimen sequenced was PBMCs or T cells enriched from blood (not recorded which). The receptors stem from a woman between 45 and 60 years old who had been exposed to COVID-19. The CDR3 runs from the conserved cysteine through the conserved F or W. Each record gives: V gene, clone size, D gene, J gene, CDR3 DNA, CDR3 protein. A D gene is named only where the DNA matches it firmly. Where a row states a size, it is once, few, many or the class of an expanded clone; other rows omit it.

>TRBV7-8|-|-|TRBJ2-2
TGTGCCAGCAGCTTAGTACTAGCCGGCGGGGAGCTGTTTTTT
CASSLVLAGGELFF
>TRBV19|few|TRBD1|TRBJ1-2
TGTGCCAGTAGCCTAACCGGGACAGGGTTTAACTATGGCTACACCTTC
CASSLTGTGFNYGYTF
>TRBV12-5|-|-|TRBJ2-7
TGTGCTAGTGGTAGATATGGACAGTTCACCTACGAGCAGTACTTC
CASGRYGQFTYEQYF
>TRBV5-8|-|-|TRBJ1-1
TGTGCCAGCAGCTTGACAGGGATGAACACTGAAGCTTTCTTT
CASSLTGMNTEAFF
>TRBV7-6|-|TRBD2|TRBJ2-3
TGTGCCAGCAGCTCGCTAGCGGGGGGGACAGATACGCAGTATTTT
CASSSLAGGTDTQYF
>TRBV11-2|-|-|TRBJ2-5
TGTGCCAGCAGCCAAGCCCAAGAGACCCAGTACTTC
CASSQAQETQYF
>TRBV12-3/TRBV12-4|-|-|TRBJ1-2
TGTGCCAGCAGTTTCAAAGGGAGGTATGGCTACACCTTC
CASSFKGRYGYTF
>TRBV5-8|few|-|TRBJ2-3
TGTGCCGGAGGGGAGCGGGGCACAGATACGCAGTATTTT
CAGGERGTDTQYF
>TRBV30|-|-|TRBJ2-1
TGTGCCGGACATTCCTACAATGAGCAGTTCTTC
CAGHSYNEQFF
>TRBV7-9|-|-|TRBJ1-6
TGTGCCAGCAGCTCGTCCAGGGGACCCAATAATTCACCCCTCCACTTT
CASSSSRGPNNSPLHF
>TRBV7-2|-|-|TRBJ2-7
TGTGCCAGCAGCTTAGCGCGCGGGGCGGTCTGGTACTTC
CASSLARGAVWYF
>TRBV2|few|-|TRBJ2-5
TGTGCCAGCAGTAGGGAGGAGACCCAGTACTTC
CASSREETQYF
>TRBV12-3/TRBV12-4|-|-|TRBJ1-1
TGTGCCAGCAGTAAAGCAGGGGAAGCTTTCTTT
CASSKAGEAFF
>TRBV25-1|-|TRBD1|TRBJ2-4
TGTGCCAGCAGTGGGAAGCCGGGACAGGGGGGTTTCTGGGACATTCAGTACTTC
CASSGKPGQGGFWDIQYF
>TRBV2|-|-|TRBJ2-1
TGTGCCAGCAGGGAGATAAGGGGAGGCAATGAGCAGTTCTTC
CASREIRGGNEQFF
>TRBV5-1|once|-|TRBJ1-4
TGCGCCAGCAGCTTGACCGGGGATAATGAAAAACTGTTTTTT
CASSLTGDNEKLFF
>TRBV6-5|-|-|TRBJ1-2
TGTGCCAGCAGATCACAGGGTTTTGGCTACACCTTC
CASRSQGFGYTF
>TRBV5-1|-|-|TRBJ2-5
TGCGCCAGCAGCTTACGAGGTCAAGAGACCCAGTACTTC
CASSLRGQETQYF
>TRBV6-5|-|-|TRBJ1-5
TGTGCCAGCAGTCTACAGGGAAGCAATCAGCCCCAGCATTTT
CASSLQGSNQPQHF
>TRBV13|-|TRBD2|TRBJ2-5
TGTGCCAGCAGCTTAAGACTAGCGGGGCAGGAGACCCAGTACTTC
CASSLRLAGQETQYF
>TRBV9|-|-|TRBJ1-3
TGTGCCAGCAGCGTCGACAGACAACTATCTGGAAACACCATATATTTT
CASSVDRQLSGNTIYF
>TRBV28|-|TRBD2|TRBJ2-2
TGTGCCAGCAGTTTACTAGCGGGGGCCCCCACCGGGGAGCTGTTTTTT
CASSLLAGAPTGELFF
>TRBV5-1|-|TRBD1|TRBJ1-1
TGCGCCAGCAGCCCTCTCCCAGGGGGCGCGATCATGAACACTGAAGCTTTCTTT
CASSPLPGGAIMNTEAFF
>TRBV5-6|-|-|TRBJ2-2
TGTGCCAGCAGCTTTCAGTCCGGGGAGCTGTTTTTT
CASSFQSGELFF
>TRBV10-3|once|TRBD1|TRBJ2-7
TGTGCCATCAGCGAGGGACAATTCCTTGGACAGGGAAGGTACGAGCAGTACTTC
CAISEGQFLGQGRYEQYF
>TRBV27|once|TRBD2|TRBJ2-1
TGTGCCAGCACGGGGGGGCCGAAAAACAATGAGCAGTTCTTC
CASTGGPKNNEQFF
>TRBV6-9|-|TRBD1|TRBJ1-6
TGTGCCAGCAGTTATTCCCTCAGACAGGGTGCCTCACCCCTCCACTTT
CASSYSLRQGASPLHF
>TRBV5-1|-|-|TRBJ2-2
TGCGCCAGCAGCAGAGGAAGCCCGACCGGGGAGCTGTTTTTT
CASSRGSPTGELFF